The T cell receptor (beta chain) under discussion was sequenced for a study of T cells in Graves' hyperthyroidism and ophthalmopathy. Points from the study as a whole: Most clonotypes expanded in thyroid above 0.001 were likewise present in blood.

Regions amplified from RNA transcripts were the TCR beta CDR3 regions. TCR CDR3 regions were first amplified by RT-PCR with HTBI primers. MiXCR, applied by TCRdb to the multiplex PCR reads, yields one record per CDR3 protein. This sample has a few hundred thousand distinct CDR3 sequences, with more than 15% found just once. This clonotype has more than one count but fewer than ten. What it binds is unknown. The CDR3 totals 19 residues. The germline CDR1 and CDR2 sequences are MNHEY and SVGAGI. V lost 2 bases to trimming and J lost 2 bases; unmatched junction nucleotides: 16. This receptor was taken from a woman aged 40 to 50 with Graves' ophthalmopathy. The chain recombines TRBV6-5 with TRBJ2-5; 8 bases map to TRBD2. Sample: blood. The CDR3 coding sequence is TGTGCCAGCAGTTACACCCTATTCCGGGGCAGCGGGGGTCAAGAGACCCAGTACTTC. Protein sequence: CASSYTLFRGSGGQETQYF.